The 18 T cell receptor beta chains reported below all come from one sample, sequenced in a study of vaccination and CD4 T cells after COVID-19. Sequenced with the Oncomine TCR Beta short-read assay was DNA taken from cultured CD4+ T cells. MiXCR, applied by TCRdb to the PCR reads, yields one record per CDR3 protein. The table includes fewer than 8,500 distinct CDR3 sequences, about 39% detected once. Their specific antigens are unknown. The treatment here: 10-day PBMC culture with coronavirus spike peptide pools or control peptides (ViraFEST assay). Samples of CD4+ T cells were obtained from the unexposed donor before the COVID-19 pandemic (2011-2018). Sequenced sample: CD4+ T cells from blood, cultured in vitro. The receptor set was obtained from a human donor in good health.

CDR3 amino acids: CSASGRGGNIQYF. CDR3 bases: TGCAGTGCCTCCGGGCGCGGGGGGAACATTCAGTACTTC. The rearrangement joins TRBV20-1 to TRBJ2-4; TRBD2 matches at 8 bases. The length of the CDR3 is 13 residues. Germline V gene sequence: CDR1 DFQATT, CDR2 SNEGSKA (reference sequence). The ends lost 6 bases at V and 7 bases at J; junction bases unmatched: 8.

This CDR3 is CASNSGTGVNQPQHF. CDR3 bases: TGTGCCAGCAACAGCGGGACAGGGGTTAATCAGCCCCAGCATTTT. The rearrangement links TRBV12-3 or TRBV12-4 to TRBJ1-5; 10 bases fit TRBD1. This CDR3 spans 15 amino acids. V shed 7 bases, J shed 4 bases, and the junction held 7 bases outside the gene matches.

This clonotype has only a few counts. The chain has TRBV28 and TRBJ1-2, with a possible D match to TRBD1 (6 bases). CDR1 and CDR2 (germline): MDHEN, SYDVKM. Deletions cut 2 bases from V and 4 bases from J, with 14 bases between. This CDR3 is built from 15 residues. The DNA of the CDR3 is TGTGCCAGCAGTTTACCCAAGGGACAATCCTATGGCTACACCTTC. Its translation: CASSLPKGQSYGYTF.

The rearrangement uses TRBV7-6 and TRBJ2-1; TRBD2 matches at 11 bases. The CDR3 consists of 13 residues. Germline CDR1 and CDR2: SGHVS and FNYEAQ. V was clipped by 8 bases and J by 4 bases; unmatched bases: 1. The CDR3 loop is CASGTSGYNEQFF. The CDR3 DNA follows: TGTGCCAGCGGGACTAGCGGATACAATGAGCAGTTCTTC.

The genes are TRBV20-1 and TRBJ2-1; a weak D match, TRBD2 (6 bases). The length of the CDR3 is 13 residues. Looked up from germline, CDR1 is DFQATT and CDR2 is SNEGSKA (reference sequence). V lost 8 bases and J lost 7, with 18 bases in between. The CDR3 sequence is CSQQGLPLNEQFF. Here the CDR3 DNA reads TGCAGTCAGCAGGGACTTCCCCTGAATGAGCAGTTCTTC.

This chain joins TRBV5-4 and TRBJ2-2; a weak D match, TRBD2 (5 bases). CDR3 length: 14 amino acids. Germline assignment: CDR1 SGHNT and CDR2 YYREEE (reference sequence). V dropped 5 bases and J dropped 1 base, with 9 bases sitting between them. The CDR3 loop reads CASSTSGNTGELFF. CDR3 in DNA: TGTGCCAGCAGTACGAGCGGGAACACCGGGGAGCTGTTTTTT.

The chain joins TRBV19 to TRBJ2-5; 9 bases map to TRBD2. The trim removed 5 bases at V and 5 bases at J, leaving 12 bases unmatched. From germline, CDR1 is LNHDA and CDR2 SQIVND (reference sequence). The CDR3 is 16 residues long. The CDR3 sequence is CASSFRTGTSFETQYF. The CDR3 DNA sequence: TGTGCCAGTAGTTTCCGGACCGGGACTAGCTTCGAGACCCAGTACTTC.

This clonotype came up a few times. The gene calls are TRBV4-1 and TRBJ1-2; a weak D match, TRBD1 (6 bases). The CDR3 loop spans 14 amino acids. CDR1 MGHRA and CDR2 YSYEKL come from the germline V gene. V was clipped by 4 bases and J by 3 bases, with 12 bases between them. The CDR3 DNA reads TGCGCCAGCAGCCCAGGGGTCCTTGACTATGGCTACACCTTC. Protein: CASSPGVLDYGYTF.

This clonotype was detected once. V and J are TRBV5-1 and TRBJ2-5; the match to TRBD1 covers 8 bases. The CDR3 sequence is 16 residues long. V dropped 4 bases and J dropped 2; count of bases not matched to a gene: 10. CDR1 is SGHRS and CDR2 is YFSETQ in the germline V gene. This chain's CDR3 is CASSPRGTGQQETQYF. Written as DNA, the CDR3 is TGCGCCAGCAGCCCCCGGGGGACAGGTCAACAAGAGACCCAGTACTTC.

CDR3 protein: CASSYTQGTGELFF. DNA for the CDR3: TGTGCCAGCAGTTACACCCAGGGAACCGGGGAGCTGTTTTTT. The gene calls are TRBV6-5 and TRBJ2-2; a weak D match, TRBD1 (5 bases). Trimming took off 2 bases at V and 5 bases at J, with 9 bases between the two ends. The germline V gene encodes CDR1 MNHEY and CDR2 SVGAGI. CDR3 length equals 14 residues.

V usage is TRBV6-1 and J usage is TRBJ2-7; D remains ambiguous. CDR3 length equals 11 residues. Trimming stripped 5 bases from V and 6 bases from J, with 8 bases between. Germline lookup yields CDR1 MNHNS and CDR2 SASEGT. For the CDR3, the DNA is TGTGCCAGCAGTCCCCAAGGCGAGCAGTACTTC. This encodes CASSPQGEQYF.

The chain carries TRBV6-1 and TRBJ1-5; D gene unclear. Germline V gene lookup returns CDR1 MNHNS and CDR2 SASEGT. The CDR3 extends over 13 amino acids. The V end lost 4 bases, the J end lost 5 bases, and 9 bases lay between the germline ends. CDR3 protein: CASSGVFYQPQHF. The CDR3 DNA is TGTGCCAGCAGTGGAGTTTTCTATCAGCCCCAGCATTTT.

The rearrangement links TRBV11-2 to TRBJ2-5; 13 nucleotides match TRBD2. This CDR3 spans 23 amino acids. V gave up 5 bases and J gave up 1 base; unmatched junction bases: 25. Germline V lookup: CDR1 SGHAT, CDR2 FQNNGV. This CDR3 reads CASSPGAWGSGTSGTGLQETQYF. As DNA, the CDR3 is TGTGCCAGCAGCCCAGGGGCGTGGGGGTCGGGGACTAGCGGGACAGGCCTCCAAGAGACCCAGTACTTC.

V and J are TRBV6-1 and TRBJ2-2; D is unresolved. The CDR3 is 14 residues long. Germline V gives CDR1 MNHNS, CDR2 SASEGT. V dropped 6 bases and J dropped 3 bases, with 11 bases sitting between them. CDR3 loop: CASRDFSYTGELFF. The CDR3 bases are TGTGCCAGCAGGGATTTTAGTTACACCGGGGAGCTGTTTTTT.

The chain recombines TRBV6-1 with TRBJ1-1, with D maybe TRBD1 (6 bases). The CDR3 contains 15 residues. V was pared by 11 bases and J by 6 bases, with 25 bases between. CDR1 is MNHNS, CDR2 SASEGT, per germline. The CDR3 loop reads CAGRQESLSGAEAFF. DNA for the CDR3: TGTGCCGGGAGACAGGAGAGTTTATCAGGCGCTGAAGCTTTCTTT.

V is TRBV6-1 and J is TRBJ2-2, with D unresolved. CDR3 length equals 13 residues. The ends were cut back, 7 bases at V and 5 bases at J, with 11 bases in the middle. Per the germline V gene, CDR1 is MNHNS and CDR2 is SASEGT. For the CDR3, the DNA is TGTGCCAGCATGGTACCTGGGACCGGGGAGCTGTTTTTT. Protein sequence: CASMVPGTGELFF.

This clonotype has just a few counts. The chain joins TRBV20-1 to TRBJ1-5; 7 bases are shared with TRBD1. CDR1 DFQATT and CDR2 SNEGSKA come from the germline V gene (reference sequence). This CDR3 has 13 residues. V lost 5 bases, J lost 2 bases, and 3 bases stayed unmatched. CDR3 nucleotides: TGCAGTGCTTCGACAGGGCGCAATCAGCCCCAGCATTTT. It encodes CSASTGRNQPQHF.

V is TRBV7-8 and J is TRBJ1-2; a weak D match, TRBD1 (6 bases). There are 17 residues in the CDR3. Germline-derived CDR1 and CDR2 are SGHVS and FQNEAQ. The V gene lost 7 bases and the J gene lost 8 bases, with 29 bases spanning the gap. The chain's CDR3 is CASTRLPPGTTKGGYTF. The CDR3 DNA sequence: TGTGCCAGCACCCGTCTTCCCCCAGGGACAACCAAGGGAGGCTACACCTTC.